The sequence of this T cell receptor beta chain was determined in a study of PD-1 blockade in classical Hodgkin lymphoma. Study in general: Patients were administered nivolumab (3 mg/kg intravenously) every 2 weeks. Broader study findings: Patients newly diagnosed and complete responders had comparable baseline diversity. Compared with baseline, CD4+ but not CD8+ TCR diversity had risen significantly by C4D1.

Relapse after autologous stem cell transplantation occurred in every patient, and brentuximab vedotin exposure varied. Assay used: immunoSEQ multiplex PCR; TCRdb lists only in-frame clones, some missing. The sample has about 11,000 clones; about 70% are singletons. Regarding this clone: As yet, its antigen is unknown.

The CDR3 sequence is 15 residues long. The V end lost 2 bases, the J end lost 0 bases, and 10 bases lay between the germline ends. Germline values: CDR1 SEHNR, CDR2 FQNEAQ (reference sequence). The rearrangement uses TRBV7-9 and TRBJ2-5, with D hard to call. This clonotype originated in a human donor with classical Hodgkin lymphoma. The sample consisted of peripheral blood mononuclear cells (PBMCs), taken at baseline. The CDR3 loop is CASSLKAVYQETQYF. CDR3 DNA: TGTGCCAGCAGCTTAAAAGCAGTGTACCAAGAGACCCAGTACTTC.